These 32 T cell receptor beta chains originate from one sample sequenced in a study of blood T cell repertoires in COVID-19. Profiling relied on immunoSEQ multiplex PCR, and the TCRdb table lists in-frame clones only, not all of them. The table records 100,000 to 150,000 clones, 70% to 80% of them present only once. The specimen was peripheral blood. The receptors were gathered from a man in his forties or fifties with acute or convalescent COVID-19.

The chain uses TRBV5-1 and TRBJ2-7, with D possibly TRBD1 on 5 matching bases. The germline V and J ends were trimmed by 4 bases and 1 base, with 15 bases remaining between them. This CDR3 contains 15 residues. Germline V gene lookup returns CDR1 SGHRS and CDR2 YFSETQ. CDR3 sequence (DNA): TGCGCCAGCAGCCCCAGGGTGGGGCGGTCCTACGAGCAGTACTTC. Amino acid sequence: CASSPRVGRSYEQYF.

There are a few counts of this clone. The rearrangement uses TRBV6-5 and TRBJ2-1; 10 bases are shared with TRBD2. V lost 0 bases and J lost 4; bases outside the gene matches: 3. This CDR3 has 16 amino acids. Germline V gene lookup returns CDR1 MNHEY and CDR2 SVGAGI. CDR3 region: CASSYSGTSAYNEQFF. DNA for the CDR3: TGTGCCAGCAGTTACTCGGGGACTAGCGCATACAATGAGCAGTTCTTC.

The V gene is TRBV7-8, the J gene TRBJ2-5, with 12 nucleotides matching TRBD2. Germline V gene data show CDR1 as SGHVS and CDR2 as FQNEAQ. The ends lost 2 bases at V and 3 bases at J; junction bases unmatched: 4. This CDR3 has 16 amino acids. The CDR3 DNA reads as TGTGCCAGCAGCTTATGGCGACTAGCGGGAGAAGAGACCCAGTACTTC. This translates into CASSLWRLAGEETQYF.

The chain employs TRBV3-1 (or the pseudogene TRBV3-2) and TRBJ2-7; maybe TRBD2 (6 bases). Looked up from germline, CDR1 is LGHDT and CDR2 is YNNKEL (reference sequence). Trimming left V 4 bases short and J 3 bases short, with 22 bases between. The CDR3 consists of 17 residues. CDR3 in DNA: TGTGCCAGCAGCCGAAATCTGGGAGGTGGGAGGATCTACGAGCAGTACTTC. Residues: CASSRNLGGGRIYEQYF.

This CDR3 reads CASSPRDRVNLGELFF. The DNA of the CDR3 is TGTGCCAGCAGCCCCCGGGACAGGGTTAATCTCGGGGAGCTGTTTTTT. The V gene is TRBV9, the J gene TRBJ2-2; TRBD1 agrees at 9 bases. Germline loops: CDR1 SGDLS, CDR2 YYNGEE. The J segment lost 7 bases and the V segment lost 4 bases, leaving 11 bases of the junction unmatched. This CDR3 comprises 16 residues.

In its sample, this clone was seen a few times. V and J are TRBV2 and TRBJ1-5, with D possibly matching TRBD1 (6 bases). From germline, CDR1 is SNHLY and CDR2 FYNNEI. V gave up 6 bases and J gave up 11 bases, with 20 bases separating them. This CDR3 has 14 amino acids. CDR3 region: CASSNGQQSAAQHF. DNA of the CDR3: TGTGCCAGCAGCAACGGACAGCAATCAGCCGCCCAGCATTTT.

This rearrangement joins TRBV5-1 to TRBJ1-6; a possible D gene is TRBD1 (6 bases). The germline V and J ends were trimmed by 3 bases and 5 bases, with 12 bases remaining between them. The germline V gene has CDR1 SGHRS and CDR2 YFSETQ. The CDR3 spans 15 residues. The CDR3 bases are TGCGCCAGCAGCTGGCAGGGGAACGATAATTCACCCCTCCACTTT. It translates to CASSWQGNDNSPLHF.

The gene calls are TRBV5-4 and TRBJ1-2; D unresolved. V was shortened by 4 bases and J by 2 bases, with 15 bases between the two germline ends. The CDR3 is made up of 15 amino acids. The germline V gene encodes CDR1 SGHNT and CDR2 YYREEE (reference sequence). DNA of the CDR3: TGTGCCAGCAGCGCCGGAGGGTTGGGGAACTATGGCTACACCTTC. As protein: CASSAGGLGNYGYTF. Using reference TRBV5-4 and TRBJ1-2 for the parts outside the CDR3, the full variable domain is ETGVTQSPTHLIKTRGQQVTLRCSSQSGHNTVSWYQQALGQGPQFIFQYYREEENGRGNFPPRFSGLQFPNYSSELNVNALELDDSALYLCASSAGGLGNYGYTFGSGTRLTVV.

In nucleotides, the CDR3 is TGTGCCAGTGCATGGGCGAACTCCAGGGGTGAGCAGTACTTC. It is translated as CASAWANSRGEQYF. V is TRBV19 and J is TRBJ2-7; D perhaps matches TRBD1 (6 bases). The CDR3 is 14 amino acids. V was trimmed by 8 bases and J by 7 bases, leaving 21 bases between them. CDR1 and CDR2 (germline): LNHDA, SQIVND (reference sequence).

The CDR3 DNA reads as TGTGCCAGCAGTACACCTCCGGGACAGTATCCGGCAACTAATGAAAAACTGTTTTTT. This encodes CASSTPPGQYPATNEKLFF. This sequence joins TRBV28 and TRBJ1-4; TRBD1 aligns across 7 bases. CDR3 size: 19 residues. Germline CDR1 reads MDHEN; CDR2 reads SYDVKM. With V trimmed by 5 bases and J by 0 bases, 15 bases remained unmatched.

The table lists this clone with many counts. Other DNA sequences in this specimen translate into the identical CDR3. This chain links TRBV19 with TRBJ2-7, with TRBD1 identical over 8 bases. The CDR3 extends over 11 amino acids. V shed 10 bases and J 4 bases; nucleotides not matched to a gene: 3. CDR1 and CDR2 (germline): LNHDA, SQIVND (reference sequence). CDR3: CATQGAYEQYF. In nucleotides, the CDR3 is TGTGCCACCCAGGGGGCTTACGAGCAGTACTTC.

On this clone itself: One junction end disagrees with the germline gene, perhaps due to a read error. The chain has TRBV18 and TRBJ2-1, with 7 nucleotides matching TRBD1. This CDR3 comprises 14 residues. Germline assignment: CDR1 KGHSH and CDR2 LQKENI. In nucleotides, the CDR3 is TGTGCCAGTTCACCTCGGGCTCAGGGGGATGAGCAGTTCTTC. Amino acids: CASSPRAQGDEQFF.

This chain joins TRBV2 and TRBJ2-4, with D hard to call. Germline V gene data show CDR1 as SNHLY and CDR2 as FYNNEI. This CDR3 spans 12 amino acids. V was pared by 2 bases and J by 6 bases, with 5 bases between. The chain's CDR3 is CASSENGNIQYF. CDR3 coding DNA: TGTGCCAGCAGTGAAAACGGAAACATTCAGTACTTC.

This clone was seen at least ten times. The chain couples TRBV19 to TRBJ2-1, with D possibly being TRBD2 (6 bases). The CDR3 sequence is 15 residues long. Germline CDR1 LNHDA, CDR2 SQIVND (reference sequence). V lost 3 bases and J lost 5, with 14 bases in between. The CDR3 DNA sequence: TGTGCCAGTAGTATCCCAGCGGGTCCGCACAATGAGCAGTTCTTC. It yields the protein CASSIPAGPHNEQFF.

This chain uses TRBV6-5 with TRBJ1-2, with 7 bases aligning to TRBD1. With 4 bases clipped from V and 5 bases from J, the junction kept 4 bases outside the gene matches. The germline gives CDR1 MNHEY, CDR2 SVGAGI. The length of the CDR3 is 13 residues. The CDR3: CASSSGTVYGYTF. DNA of the CDR3: TGTGCCAGCAGTTCCGGGACAGTATATGGCTACACCTTC.

J is TRBJ2-5 and V is TRBV20-1; 8 bases match TRBD1. The germline gives CDR1 DFQATT, CDR2 SNEGSKA (reference sequence). This CDR3 is 15 amino acids long. The trim removed 3 bases at V and 3 bases at J, leaving 9 bases unmatched. The DNA of the CDR3 is TGCAGTGCTAGTATTAGGGACAGGCTAGAAGAGACCCAGTACTTC. Encoded protein: CSASIRDRLEETQYF.

This clone was seen a handful of times. In DNA, the CDR3 is TGTGCCAGCAGCTTAGCGATGGGGAGAGAGACCCAGTACTTC. It translates to CASSLAMGRETQYF. The chain combines TRBV7-9 with TRBJ2-5; D might be TRBD2 (5 bases). Trimming cost V 0 bases and J 4 bases, with 9 bases left between them. Looked up from germline, CDR1 is SEHNR and CDR2 is FQNEAQ (reference sequence). The CDR3 runs to 14 residues.

This chain links TRBV11-1 with TRBJ1-5, with D unclear. Germline values: CDR1 SGHAT, CDR2 FQDESV (reference sequence). The CDR3 sequence is 16 residues long. V gave up 0 bases and J gave up 6 bases, with 15 bases separating them. The CDR3 nucleotides are TGTGCCAGCAGCTTAGCCGGCCCGGGGAGTGGTCAGCCCCAGCATTTT. This gives the protein CASSLAGPGSGQPQHF.

Here the CDR3 reads CASSRSTYEQYF. CDR3 DNA: TGTGCCAGCAGCCGGTCGACCTACGAGCAGTACTTC. The V gene is TRBV7-2, the J gene TRBJ2-7; D gene uncertain. This CDR3 has 12 amino acids. Trimming removed 5 bases at V and 2 bases at J, with 7 bases between. CDR1 SGHTA and CDR2 FQGNSA come from the germline V gene.

CDR3 amino acids: CASSTQGNTIYF. As DNA, the CDR3 is TGTGCCAGCAGCACCCAGGGAAACACCATATATTTT. The rearrangement links TRBV5-6 to TRBJ1-3, with D uncertain. The V end lost 4 bases, the J end lost 4 bases, and 6 bases lay between the germline ends. The CDR3 loop spans 12 amino acids. Germline CDR1 SGHDT, CDR2 YYEEEE.

J is TRBJ1-1 and V is TRBV2; 8 bases are a match to TRBD1. Germline V lookup: CDR1 SNHLY, CDR2 FYNNEI. Trimming at V came to 8 bases and at J to 0 bases, leaving 8 bases not matched to a gene. The CDR3 contains 15 residues. As DNA, the CDR3 is TGTGCCAGCCATAGGACAGGGCTTTTGAACACTGAAGCTTTCTTT. Residues: CASHRTGLLNTEAFF.

This clone was seen a few times. The CDR3 DNA follows: TGTGCCAGCAGTCCTCATAGCGGACCATCCTACAATGAGCAGTTCTTC. It encodes CASSPHSGPSYNEQFF. The V call is TRBV3-1 (or the pseudogene TRBV3-2), the J call TRBJ2-1; weak D call: TRBD2 (6 bases). Germline assignment: CDR1 LGHDT and CDR2 YNNKEL (reference sequence). Trimming stripped 6 bases from V and 1 base from J, with 16 bases between. CDR3 size: 16 residues.

The chain links TRBV11-1 to TRBJ2-5; perhaps TRBD2 as D (5 bases). The germline V gene encodes CDR1 SGHAT and CDR2 FQDESV (reference sequence). The CDR3 is 14 amino acids. Deletions cut 2 bases from V and 5 bases from J, with 12 bases between. The CDR3 spells CASSLKTRSETQYF. DNA of the CDR3: TGTGCCAGCAGCTTAAAAACTAGGTCGGAGACCCAGTACTTC.

This clone has a handful of counts. V gene TRBV30 combines with J gene TRBJ2-7; tentative D call: TRBD1 (6 bases). Trimming took 4 bases from V and 3 from J, leaving 13 bases between them. The CDR3 extends over 13 amino acids. The germline V gene has CDR1 GTSNPN and CDR2 SVGIG (reference sequence). CDR3 sequence reads: CAWNRALYYEQYF. CDR3 DNA: TGTGCCTGGAACAGGGCCCTTTACTACGAGCAGTACTTC.

V gene TRBV6-1 combines with J gene TRBJ1-5, with 7 positions matching TRBD1. CDR1 is MNHNS, CDR2 SASEGT, per germline. CDR3 length: 16 residues. J gave up 0 bases and V 4 bases, and 6 bases lay outside the gene matches. The CDR3 region has the DNA TGTGCCAGCAGTGCGGGACAGCCTTATAGCAATCAGCCCCAGCATTTT. It specifies CASSAGQPYSNQPQHF.

The chain links TRBV27 to TRBJ1-5, with 9 bases lining up with TRBD1. The CDR3 is made up of 16 amino acids. J was trimmed by 6 bases and V by 4 bases; bases with no gene match: 10. From germline, CDR1 is MNHEY and CDR2 SMNVEV (reference sequence). The CDR3 sequence is CASSYPGTGFGQPQHF. CDR3 sequence (DNA): TGTGCCAGCAGTTACCCCGGGACAGGGTTTGGTCAGCCCCAGCATTTT.

The chain recombines TRBV3-1 (or the pseudogene TRBV3-2) with TRBJ1-1; no firm D call. Trimming removed 1 base at V and 1 base at J, with 19 bases between. The germline V gene encodes CDR1 LGHDT and CDR2 YNNKEL (reference sequence). The CDR3 runs 18 residues. In DNA, the CDR3 is TGTGCCAGCAGCCAAGGGGATATCGCGACTAGCGAGAACACTGAAGCTTTCTTT. It is translated as CASSQGDIATSENTEAFF.

The chain links TRBV12-5 to TRBJ1-2; D uncertain. Germline V gives CDR1 LGHNT, CDR2 FRNRAP. This CDR3 region has 15 residues. Deletions cut 0 bases from V and 7 bases from J, with 15 bases between. The DNA of the CDR3 is TGTGCTAGTGGTTTGGTGTACCTAATATCCTTTGGCTACACCTTC. Its translation: CASGLVYLISFGYTF.

The gene calls are TRBV27 and TRBJ2-1; 13 bases fit TRBD2. The CDR3 totals 20 residues. CDR1 and CDR2 from the germline V gene are MNHEY and SMNVEV (reference sequence). The J segment lost 7 bases and the V segment lost 5 bases, leaving 20 bases of the junction unmatched. The chain's CDR3 is CASSTSFRTSGSGGWNEQFF. In nucleotides, the CDR3 is TGTGCCAGCAGTACATCCTTCCGGACTAGCGGGAGTGGGGGTTGGAATGAGCAGTTCTTC.

The chain combines TRBV28 with TRBJ2-7; a possible D gene is TRBD1 (5 bases). The germline CDR1 and CDR2 sequences are MDHEN and SYDVKM. The V and J ends lost 7 bases and 1 base respectively, with 11 bases between them. This CDR3 is 13 amino acids long. The DNA of the CDR3 is TGTGCCAGCAATGACCCAGGGTCCTACGAGCAGTACTTC. As protein: CASNDPGSYEQYF. Together with reference TRBV28 and TRBJ2-7, the CDR3 gives the full variable domain: DVKVTQSSRYLVKRTGEKVFLECVQDMDHENMFWYRQDPGLGLRLIYFSYDVKMKEKGDIPEGYSVSREKKERFSLILESASTNQTSMYLCASNDPGSYEQYFGPGTRLTVT.

The gene calls are TRBV5-4 and TRBJ2-5, with 12 bases lining up with TRBD2. This CDR3 is built from 17 residues. Germline-derived CDR1 and CDR2 are SGHNT and YYREEE (reference sequence). Trimming took 0 bases from V and 4 from J; bases not matched to a gene: 7. The CDR3 sequence: CASSLAPSGRAPETQYF. The CDR3 coding sequence is TGTGCCAGCAGCTTGGCCCCTAGCGGGAGGGCCCCAGAGACCCAGTACTTC.

This chain uses TRBV3-1 (or the pseudogene TRBV3-2) with TRBJ1-2, with D possibly TRBD1 on 5 matching bases. Per germline, CDR1 LGHDT and CDR2 YNNKEL (reference sequence). This CDR3 contains 13 residues. Trimming took 4 bases from V and 2 from J, leaving 8 bases between them. CDR3 region: CASSPAGNYGYTF. The CDR3 bases are TGTGCCAGCAGCCCCGCAGGGAACTATGGCTACACCTTC.